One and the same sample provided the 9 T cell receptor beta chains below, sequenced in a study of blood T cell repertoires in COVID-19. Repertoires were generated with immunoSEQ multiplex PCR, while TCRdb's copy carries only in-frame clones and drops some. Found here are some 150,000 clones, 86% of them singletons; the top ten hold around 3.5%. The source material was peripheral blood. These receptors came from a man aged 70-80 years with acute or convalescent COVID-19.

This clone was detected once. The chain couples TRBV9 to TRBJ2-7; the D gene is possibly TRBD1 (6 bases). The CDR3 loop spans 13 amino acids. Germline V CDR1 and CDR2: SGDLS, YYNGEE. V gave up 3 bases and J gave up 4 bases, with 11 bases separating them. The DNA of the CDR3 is TGTGCCAGCAGCGCCCTGCAGGGGTACGAGCAGTACTTC. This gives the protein CASSALQGYEQYF.

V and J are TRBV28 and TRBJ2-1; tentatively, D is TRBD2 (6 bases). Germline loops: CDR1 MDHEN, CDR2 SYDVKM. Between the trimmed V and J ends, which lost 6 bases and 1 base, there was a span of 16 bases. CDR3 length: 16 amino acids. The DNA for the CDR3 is TGTGCCAGCAGGTCGGGGGACGTCGAATCCTACAATGAGCAGTTCTTC. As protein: CASRSGDVESYNEQFF.

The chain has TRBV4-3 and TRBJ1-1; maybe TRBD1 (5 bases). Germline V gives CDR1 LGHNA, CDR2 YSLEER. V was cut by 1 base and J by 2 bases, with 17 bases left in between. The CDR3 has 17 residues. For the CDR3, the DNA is TGCGCCAGCAGCCAAGGCTTCAGGGTGGTGGGAAACACTGAAGCTTTCTTT. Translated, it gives CASSQGFRVVGNTEAFF.

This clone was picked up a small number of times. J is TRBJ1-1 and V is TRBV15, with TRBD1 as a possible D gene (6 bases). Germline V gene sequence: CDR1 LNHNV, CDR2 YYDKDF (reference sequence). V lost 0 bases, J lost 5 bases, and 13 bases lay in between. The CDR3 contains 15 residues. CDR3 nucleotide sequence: TGTGCCACCAGCAGAGATGGGGGCTCCGCGACTGAAGCTTTCTTT. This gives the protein CATSRDGGSATEAFF.

CDR3 nucleotide sequence: TGTGCCAGCAGTTTCCTCCCCGGGAGTAGGACTGAAGCTTTCTTT. This gives the protein CASSFLPGSRTEAFF. The chain uses TRBV27 and TRBJ1-1; D is unclear. Germline V CDR1 and CDR2: MNHEY, SMNVEV (reference sequence). This CDR3 has 15 residues. V was clipped by 3 bases and J by 5 bases, with 16 bases between them.

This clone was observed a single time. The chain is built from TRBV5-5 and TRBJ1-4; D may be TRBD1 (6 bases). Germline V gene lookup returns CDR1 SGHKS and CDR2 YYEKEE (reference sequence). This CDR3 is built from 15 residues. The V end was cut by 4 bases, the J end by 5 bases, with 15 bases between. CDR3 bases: TGTGCCAGCAGCCCCCCAGGGGCCCGGAATGAAAAACTGTTTTTT. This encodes CASSPPGARNEKLFF.

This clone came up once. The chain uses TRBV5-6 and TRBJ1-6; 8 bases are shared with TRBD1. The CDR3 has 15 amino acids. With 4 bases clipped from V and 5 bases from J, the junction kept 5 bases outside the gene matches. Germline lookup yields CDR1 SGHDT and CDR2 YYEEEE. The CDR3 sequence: CASSPWDRNNSPLHF. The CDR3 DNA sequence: TGTGCCAGCAGCCCCTGGGACAGGAATAATTCACCCCTCCACTTT. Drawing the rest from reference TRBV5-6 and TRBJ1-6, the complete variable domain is DAGVTQSPTHLIKTRGQQVTLRCSPKSGHDTVSWYQQALGQGPQFIFQYYEEEERQRGNFPDRFSGHQFPNYSSELNVNALLLGDSALYLCASSPWDRNNSPLHFGNGTRLTVT.

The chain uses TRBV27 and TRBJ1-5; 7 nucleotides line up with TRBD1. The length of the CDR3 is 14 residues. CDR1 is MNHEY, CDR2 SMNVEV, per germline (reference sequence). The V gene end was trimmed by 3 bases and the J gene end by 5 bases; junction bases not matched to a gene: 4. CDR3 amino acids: CASSLWTGHQPQHF. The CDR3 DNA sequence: TGTGCCAGCAGTTTGTGGACAGGCCATCAGCCCCAGCATTTT.

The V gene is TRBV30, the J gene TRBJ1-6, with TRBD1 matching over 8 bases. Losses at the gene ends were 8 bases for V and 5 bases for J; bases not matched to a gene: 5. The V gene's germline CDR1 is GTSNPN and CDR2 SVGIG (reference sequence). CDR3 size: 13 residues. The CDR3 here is CATRTGNNSPLHF. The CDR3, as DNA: TGTGCCACCCGGACAGGGAATAATTCACCCCTCCACTTT. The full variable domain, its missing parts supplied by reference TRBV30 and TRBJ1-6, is SQTIHQWPATLVQPVGSPLSLECTVEGTSNPNLYWYRQAAGRGLQLLFYSVGIGQISSEVPQNLSASRPQDRQFILSSKKLLLSDSGFYLCATRTGNNSPLHFGNGTRLTVT.